The TCR beta chain under discussion was sequenced for a study of T cells in Graves' hyperthyroidism and ophthalmopathy. Notes on the study in general: Among thyroid clonotypes expanded above 0.001, most also appeared in blood.

This clonotype has ten or more counts. Its antigen remains unknown. RNA transcripts were the template for amplifying TCR beta CDR3 regions. The HTBI set primed first-round TCR CDR3 RT-PCR. TCRdb processed the multiplex PCR reads anew with MiXCR; each CDR3 protein has one entry. The table includes approximately 430,000 distinct CDR3 sequences, 14% to 15% detected once. The CDR3 totals 14 residues. The germline gives CDR1 SGHRS, CDR2 YFSETQ. V was cut by 1 base and J by 1 base, with 8 bases left in between. The V call is TRBV5-1, the J call TRBJ1-1; tentatively, D is TRBD1 (5 bases). This receptor was identified in a man between 18 and 35 years old with Graves' ophthalmopathy. The specimen sequenced was blood. CDR3 nucleotide sequence: TGCGCCAGCAGCTTGTGGGACGGGAACACTGAAGCTTTCTTT. Translated, it gives CASSLWDGNTEAFF.